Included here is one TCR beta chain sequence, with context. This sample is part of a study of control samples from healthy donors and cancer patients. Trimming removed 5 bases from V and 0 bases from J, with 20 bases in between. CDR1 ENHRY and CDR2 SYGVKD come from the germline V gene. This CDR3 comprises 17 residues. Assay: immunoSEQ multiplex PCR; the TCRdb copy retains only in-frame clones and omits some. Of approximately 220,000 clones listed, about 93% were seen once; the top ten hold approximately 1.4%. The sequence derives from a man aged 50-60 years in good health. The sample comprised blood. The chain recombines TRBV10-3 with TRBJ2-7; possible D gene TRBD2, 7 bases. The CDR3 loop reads CAISLPPEGGSSYEQYF. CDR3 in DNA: TGTGCCATCAGTTTACCGCCGGAGGGGGGGAGCTCCTACGAGCAGTACTTC.